A selection of T cell receptor beta chains follows, all from one sample in a study of PD-L1 blockade in urothelial cancer. Sequencing used immunoSEQ multiplex PCR; TCRdb keeps in-frame clones, though not all of them. Counted here are 130,000 or so clones, 84% occurring once; the ten biggest clones make up 2.5% to 4%. Sequencing was performed on PBMCs, taken around atezolizumab (anti-PD-L1) treatment. These receptors all stem from a man aged 45-65 years with urothelial cancer. Both conserved end residues are part of each CDR3. D genes are given only for firm matches. Clone size is shown for a subset of rows, as once, few, many or a class of expanded clone.

TRBJ2-3 NA NA TRBV7-9 TGTGCCAGCAGCTTACTGGAGCCAGATACGCAGTATTTT CASSLLEPDTQYF
TRBJ1-1 TRBD1 NA TRBV7-6 TGTGCCAGCAGTCCATTGGGACAGGGTGAAGCTTTCTTT CASSPLGQGEAFF
TRBJ2-3 TRBD2 NA TRBV2 TGTGCCAGCAGTTCGACTAGCGGGGCCGCAGATACGCAGTATTTT CASSSTSGAADTQYF
TRBJ2-1 NA NA TRBV5-1 TGCGCCAGCAGCGCGGGACCGCCCGCCGTTAATGAGCAGTTCTTC CASSAGPPAVNEQFF
TRBJ2-1 NA NA TRBV7-2 TGTGCCAGCAGCGATCGGGGCAATGAGCAGTTCTTC CASSDRGNEQFF
TRBJ2-7 TRBD2 few TRBV9 TGTGCCAGCAGCGTACAAGGAGCGGGGGAGCAGTACTTC CASSVQGAGEQYF
TRBJ1-1 NA NA TRBV30 TGTGCCTGGACTCGCAGTGAGAACACTGAAGCTTTCTTT CAWTRSENTEAFF
TRBJ2-7 NA few TRBV27 TGTGCCAGCAGTTTAATTCCAACAAGCGAGCAGTACTTC CASSLIPTSEQYF
TRBJ1-2 NA once TRBV6-6 TGTGCCAGCAGTTACGGAGGGCGCAGATACTATGGCTACACCTTC CASSYGGRRYYGYTF
TRBJ1-1 NA NA TRBV18 TGTGCCAGCTCACCCGGAGGGAACACTGAAGCTTTCTTT CASSPGGNTEAFF
TRBJ1-6 NA once TRBV6-5 TGTGCCAGCAGTTACTCGATAACCGGGGGTTCACCCCTCCACTTT CASSYSITGGSPLHF
TRBJ1-1 TRBD1 NA TRBV7-7 TGTGCTAGCAGCCGGGACAGGAACACTGAAGCTTTCTTT CASSRDRNTEAFF
TRBJ2-7 TRBD1 once TRBV30 TGTGCCTGGCAGGGGGCTGAAATCTACGAGCAGTACTTC CAWQGAEIYEQYF
TRBJ2-1 NA NA TRBV5-4 TGTGCCAGCAGTCTGGCACGGAGGAGCTCCTACAATGAGCAGTTCTTC CASSLARRSSYNEQFF
TRBJ2-4 TRBD2 NA TRBV2 TGTGCCAGCAGCAAGCGGGAGGGCTGGGACATTCAGTACTTC CASSKREGWDIQYF
TRBJ2-1 NA NA TRBV20-1 TGCAGTGCTAGCCCCTATGATCAGTTCTTC CSASPYDQFF
TRBJ1-5 TRBD1 NA TRBV19 TGTGCCAGCACCGACAGGGGGCGCAGAGACAATCAGCCCCAGCATTTT CASTDRGRRDNQPQHF
TRBJ2-5 NA NA TRBV5-1 TGCGCCAGCAGCTTGTCCGGGTTCCAAGAGACCCAGTACTTC CASSLSGFQETQYF
TRBJ2-7 NA NA TRBV6-1 TGTGCCAGCAGTCAGGCCTACGAGCAGTACTTC CASSQAYEQYF
TRBJ2-5 TRBD1 NA TRBV4-1 TGCGCCAGCAGCCAAGGGACAGGGTTGGGGTTGGTTAACTTC CASSQGTGLGLVNF
TRBJ2-2 TRBD2 once TRBV27 TGTGCCAGCAGTTTATTCTCGTTGGGGACTAGCGGAAACACCGGGGAGCTGTTTTTT CASSLFSLGTSGNTGELFF
TRBJ1-3 TRBD1 once TRBV7-6 TGTGCCAGCAGCTACAGGGGGCCGGGAAACACCATATATTTT CASSYRGPGNTIYF
TRBJ2-3 NA once TRBV7-2 TGTGCCAGCAGCTTAGGGGGCGGAGCCACAGATACGCAGTATTTT CASSLGGGATDTQYF
TRBJ2-7 NA NA TRBV6-5 TGTGCCAGCAGCCGGGGTGGAGTATCTTACGAGCAGTACTTC CASSRGGVSYEQYF
TRBJ1-2 NA NA TRBV15 TGTGCCACCAGCAGAGGGATGGGCAGCTCCTATGGCTACACCTTC CATSRGMGSSYGYTF
TRBJ2-1 NA NA TRBV2 TGTGCCAGCAGTGACCAGGGTGGCTCCTACAATGAGCAGTTCTTC CASSDQGGSYNEQFF
TRBJ2-2 TRBD1 NA TRBV19 TGTGCCAGTAGCAGGGGACAGGGCGCGAACACCGGGGAGCTGTTTTTT CASSRGQGANTGELFF